A selection of T cell receptor beta chains follows, all from one sample in a study of OX40 agonist ivuxolimab in advanced cancers. Sequencing was performed with immunoSEQ multiplex PCR; in TCRdb, only in-frame clones are kept and a portion is missing. Among tens of thousands of clones listed, about 90% were seen once. The sample consisted of CD4+ or CD8+ T cells sorted from blood, taken in a trial of the OX40 agonist ivuxolimab. These receptors all stem from an adult with an advanced solid tumor such as melanoma, head and neck, liver or kidney cancer. The CDR3 runs from the conserved cysteine through the conserved F or W. D genes are given only for firm matches.

TRBV2	TRBD1	TRBJ1-6	CASIQDRARTYNSPLHF
TRBV9	TRBD2	TRBJ2-1	CASSAGGASEQFF
TRBV6-5	.	TRBJ2-5	CASSLGREETQYF
TRBV7-9	.	TRBJ2-2	CATAGPNTGELFF
TRBV4-1	TRBD1	TRBJ2-1	CASSQAPLDRADEQFF
TRBV4-1	TRBD1	TRBJ1-1	CASSQDSGTGLVWTEAFF
TRBV28	.	TRBJ1-3	CASSLMGVAGNTIYF
TRBV6-6	.	TRBJ1-5	CASSSVGGHNQPQHF
TRBV6-1	.	TRBJ2-7	CASSDSGIEYF
TRBV5-6	TRBD1	TRBJ1-6	CASSLVGTVNSPLHF
TRBV10-3	.	TRBJ1-6	CAISDMEGRSPLHF
TRBV5-4	.	TRBJ2-3	CASSFFQGFADTQYF
TRBV5-1	.	TRBJ2-6	CASSRRADSFSGANVLTF
TRBV7-9	.	TRBJ1-6	CASGIRVNSPLHF
TRBV19	TRBD1	TRBJ1-4	CASSIEGQGAFGEKLFF
TRBV2	.	TRBJ1-5	CASSEGNQPQHF
TRBV19	.	TRBJ1-6	CASSISGRDSPLHF
TRBV6-1	.	TRBJ1-5	CASSERGVRSVGNQPQHF
TRBV6-1	.	TRBJ1-2	CASSAFHTYGYTF
TRBV15	TRBD1	TRBJ1-1	CATSDRGWNTEAFF
TRBV6-1	.	TRBJ2-7	CASSYLDEQYF
TRBV5-4	.	TRBJ2-5	CASSLVGGQETQYF
TRBV7-9	.	TRBJ1-4	CASSFTDRINEKLFF
TRBV11-2	.	TRBJ1-5	CASSLVGDQPQHF
TRBV5-6	.	TRBJ1-5	CASSLEGQGAVGQPQHF
TRBV28	.	TRBJ1-5	CASRLRGQSVQPQHF
TRBV5-6	TRBD1	TRBJ1-2	CASSPGQGARLGGYTF
TRBV7-9	.	TRBJ2-5	CASSLSLYGRAQETQYF
TRBV28	.	TRBJ2-3	CASSPRQYTDTQYF
TRBV11-2	.	TRBJ1-4	CASSLGVEGKLFF
TRBV15	.	TRBJ2-2	CATSRVSLGNTGELFF
TRBV21-1	.	TRBJ1-4	CASPRDRYLEKLFF
TRBV5-4	TRBD2	TRBJ2-1	CASSRAGGRVEQFF
TRBV6-6	.	TRBJ1-4	CASRRNEKLFF
TRBV6-5	.	TRBJ1-2	CASSEGQYGYTF
TRBV6-5	.	TRBJ1-2	CASSRRREGGYGYTF
TRBV5-1	.	TRBJ1-2	CASRLDENYGYTF
TRBV9	.	TRBJ1-6	CASSARDYNSPLHF
TRBV18	.	TRBJ1-2	CASSPRKDSSYGYTF
TRBV2	.	TRBJ1-3	CASRVLDSTGNTIYF
TRBV2	.	TRBJ1-2	CASSENSPGYTF
TRBV7-9	.	TRBJ2-5	CASSLTGSETQYF
TRBV7-2	.	TRBJ2-7	CASSLGDPPYEQYF
TRBV9	TRBD1	TRBJ2-1	CASSVSEPGTGGFNEQFF
TRBV30	.	TRBJ1-4	CAWSEGGNSVKLFF
TRBV7-9	TRBD1	TRBJ2-5	CASSLAIVRGETQYF